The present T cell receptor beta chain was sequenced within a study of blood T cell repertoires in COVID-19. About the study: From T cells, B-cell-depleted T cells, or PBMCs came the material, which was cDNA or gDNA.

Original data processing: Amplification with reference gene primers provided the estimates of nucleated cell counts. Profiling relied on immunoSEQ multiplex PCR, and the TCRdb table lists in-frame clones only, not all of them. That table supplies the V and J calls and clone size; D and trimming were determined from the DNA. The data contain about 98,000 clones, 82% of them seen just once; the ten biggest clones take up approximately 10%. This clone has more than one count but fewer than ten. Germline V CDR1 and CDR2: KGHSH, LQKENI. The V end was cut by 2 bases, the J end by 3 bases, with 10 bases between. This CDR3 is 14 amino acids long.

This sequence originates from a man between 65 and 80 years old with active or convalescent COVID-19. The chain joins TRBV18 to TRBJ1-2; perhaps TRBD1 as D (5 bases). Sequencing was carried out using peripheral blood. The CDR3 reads CASSPGREDYGYTF. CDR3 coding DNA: TGTGCCAGCTCACCAGGCAGGGAGGACTATGGCTACACCTTC.